This passage covers 2 T cell receptor beta chains from one sample sequenced in a study of control samples from healthy donors and cancer patients. Data came from immunoSEQ multiplex PCR; TCRdb stores just in-frame clones and leaves some out. Of over 25,000 clones in the sample, around nine tenths were seen once. Source material: formalin-fixed, paraffin-embedded tissue. The receptors were gathered from a female donor with melanoma.

The DNA for the CDR3 is TGTGCCAGCAGCGTTACTAGCGTCGAGTCACAGTTCTTC. Its protein product is CASSVTSVESQFF. The J gene is TRBJ2-1, the V gene TRBV5-5; 7 positions agree with TRBD2. CDR1 is SGHKS, CDR2 YYEKEE, per germline (reference sequence). V shed 4 bases and J 13 bases; nucleotides not matched to a gene: 11. The CDR3 totals 13 residues.

The chain combines TRBV21-1 with TRBJ1-1; TRBD1 reflects the table's D call only, with no check against the DNA. TRBV21-1 represents a pseudogene. This CDR3 is built from 18 residues. CDR3 nucleotides: TGTGCCAGCAGCAAAAAAGGGACAGGGCCCTACATGAACACTGAAGCTTTCTTT. Amino acids: CASSKKGTGPYMNTEAFF.